A selection of T cell receptor beta chains follows, all from one sample in a study of blood T cell repertoires in COVID-19. Profiling relied on immunoSEQ multiplex PCR, and the TCRdb table lists in-frame clones only, not all of them. The data show hundreds of thousands of clones, with nearly 90% seen just once and 3.5% to 4.5% held by the top ten. Source material: PBMCs or T cells enriched from blood (not recorded which). These receptors all come from a woman aged 18-29 years with acute COVID-19. CDR3s include the opening cysteine and the closing phenylalanine or tryptophan. D genes are given only for firm matches. The size entry is marked missing in some rows and otherwise reads once, few, many or a size class.

abundance: NA
d_gene: TRBD1
j_gene: TRBJ1-6
v_gene: TRBV28
CDR3aa: CASSLGDRLGSPLHF
CDR3nt: TGTGCCAGCAGTTTAGGGGACAGGTTGGGTTCACCCCTCCACTTT

abundance: NA
d_gene: NA
j_gene: TRBJ1-6
v_gene: TRBV7-2
CDR3aa: CASSLGRPNNSPLHF
CDR3nt: TGTGCCAGCAGCTTAGGGCGGCCCAATAATTCACCCCTCCACTTT

abundance: NA
d_gene: NA
j_gene: TRBJ2-3
v_gene: TRBV7-8
CDR3aa: CASSFGSPEVTDTQYF
CDR3nt: TGTGCCAGCAGCTTCGGGAGCCCGGAGGTCACAGATACGCAGTATTTT

abundance: NA
d_gene: NA
j_gene: TRBJ2-1
v_gene: TRBV19
CDR3aa: CASISSYNEQFF
CDR3nt: TGTGCCAGTATTTCATCCTACAATGAGCAGTTCTTC

abundance: NA
d_gene: NA
j_gene: TRBJ1-2
v_gene: TRBV28
CDR3aa: CASSLYRVGYTF
CDR3nt: TGTGCCAGCAGTTTATACAGGGTTGGCTACACCTTC

abundance: NA
d_gene: NA
j_gene: TRBJ1-4
v_gene: TRBV7-2
CDR3aa: CASSLMGGTAEKLFF
CDR3nt: TGTGCCAGCAGCTTAATGGGGGGTACAGCTGAAAAACTGTTTTTT

abundance: NA
d_gene: TRBD2
j_gene: TRBJ2-3
v_gene: TRBV20-1
CDR3aa: CSASAGLAGDTQYF
CDR3nt: TGCAGTGCTAGTGCCGGACTAGCGGGAGATACGCAGTATTTT

abundance: once
d_gene: NA
j_gene: TRBJ2-5
v_gene: TRBV7-3
CDR3aa: CASSSVPEETQYF
CDR3nt: TGTGCCAGCAGCTCGGTCCCCGAGGAGACCCAGTACTTC

abundance: NA
d_gene: NA
j_gene: TRBJ1-1
v_gene: TRBV2
CDR3aa: CASSDQGLNTEAFF
CDR3nt: TGTGCCAGCAGTGATCAGGGTTTGAACACTGAAGCTTTCTTT

abundance: NA
d_gene: TRBD1
j_gene: TRBJ2-5
v_gene: TRBV4-1
CDR3aa: CASSQDRGQGETQYF
CDR3nt: TGCGCCAGCAGCCAAGATAGGGGGCAGGGTGAGACCCAGTACTTC

abundance: once
d_gene: NA
j_gene: TRBJ2-3
v_gene: TRBV7-3
CDR3aa: CASSSRPSGFGDTQYF
CDR3nt: TGTGCCAGCAGCTCCCGACCGTCAGGGTTTGGGGATACGCAGTATTTT

abundance: NA
d_gene: NA
j_gene: TRBJ1-2
v_gene: TRBV6-5
CDR3aa: CASSYLAGVGYGYTF
CDR3nt: TGTGCCAGCAGTTACTTGGCAGGGGTGGGGTATGGCTACACCTTC

abundance: NA
d_gene: TRBD2
j_gene: TRBJ2-2
v_gene: TRBV28
CDR3aa: CASSFGGTNTGELFF
CDR3nt: TGTGCCAGCAGTTTCGGGGGGACGAACACCGGGGAGCTGTTTTTT

abundance: NA
d_gene: NA
j_gene: TRBJ2-2
v_gene: TRBV27
CDR3aa: CASSYLGSGELFF
CDR3nt: TGTGCCAGCAGTTATCTAGGCTCCGGGGAGCTGTTTTTT

abundance: few
d_gene: NA
j_gene: TRBJ1-2
v_gene: TRBV28
CDR3aa: CASSPWSGNYGYTF
CDR3nt: TGTGCCAGCAGTCCTTGGTCAGGGAACTATGGCTACACCTTC

abundance: NA
d_gene: TRBD2
j_gene: TRBJ2-1
v_gene: TRBV7-9
CDR3aa: CASSITSGAYNEQFF
CDR3nt: TGTGCCAGCAGCATCACTAGCGGAGCCTACAATGAGCAGTTCTTC

abundance: once
d_gene: NA
j_gene: TRBJ2-5
v_gene: TRBV5-4
CDR3aa: CASSLDGYQETQYF
CDR3nt: TGTGCCAGCAGCTTGGACGGGTACCAAGAGACCCAGTACTTC

abundance: NA
d_gene: TRBD2
j_gene: TRBJ2-5
v_gene: TRBV19
CDR3aa: CASSMTSGRSETQYF
CDR3nt: TGTGCCAGTAGTATGACTAGCGGGAGGTCGGAGACCCAGTACTTC

abundance: few
d_gene: TRBD1
j_gene: TRBJ1-3
v_gene: TRBV28
CDR3aa: CASSSGTVSGNTIYF
CDR3nt: TGTGCCAGCAGTTCCGGGACAGTGTCCGGAAACACCATATATTTT

abundance: NA
d_gene: TRBD2
j_gene: TRBJ2-1
v_gene: TRBV27
CDR3aa: CASTPRLAGVSEQFF
CDR3nt: TGTGCCAGCACCCCCAGGCTAGCGGGAGTTAGTGAGCAGTTCTTC

abundance: NA
d_gene: NA
j_gene: TRBJ2-5
v_gene: TRBV9
CDR3aa: CASSVGQAWGTQYF
CDR3nt: TGTGCCAGCAGCGTGGGGCAGGCTTGGGGGACCCAGTACTTC

abundance: few
d_gene: NA
j_gene: TRBJ2-1
v_gene: TRBV11-1
CDR3aa: CASSPNSNEQFF
CDR3nt: TGTGCCAGCAGCCCCAACAGCAATGAGCAGTTCTTC

abundance: NA
d_gene: TRBD2
j_gene: TRBJ2-5
v_gene: TRBV5-1
CDR3aa: CASSLGTSVLEPQYF
CDR3nt: TGCGCCAGCAGCTTGGGGACTAGCGTCCTCGAGCCCCAGTACTTC

abundance: NA
d_gene: NA
j_gene: TRBJ1-1
v_gene: TRBV11-2
CDR3aa: CASSPPGQKTEAFF
CDR3nt: TGTGCCAGCAGCCCCCCCGGACAGAAAACTGAAGCTTTCTTT

abundance: NA
d_gene: NA
j_gene: TRBJ2-2
v_gene: TRBV29-1
CDR3aa: CSVDMNTGELFF
CDR3nt: TGCAGCGTTGACATGAACACCGGGGAGCTGTTTTTT

abundance: NA
d_gene: TRBD1
j_gene: TRBJ1-4
v_gene: TRBV4-2
CDR3aa: CASSHEQGINEKLFF
CDR3nt: TGTGCCAGCAGCCATGAACAGGGGATTAATGAAAAACTGTTTTTT

abundance: NA
d_gene: TRBD2
j_gene: TRBJ2-7
v_gene: TRBV28
CDR3aa: CATKQRLAGVDEQYF
CDR3nt: TGTGCCACCAAGCAGAGACTAGCGGGAGTCGATGAGCAGTACTTC

abundance: once
d_gene: NA
j_gene: TRBJ2-3
v_gene: TRBV9
CDR3aa: CASSVGLADTQYF
CDR3nt: TGTGCCAGCAGCGTAGGACTAGCAGATACGCAGTATTTT

abundance: NA
d_gene: NA
j_gene: TRBJ2-7
v_gene: TRBV5-6
CDR3aa: CASSLAVGGGHRGHYEQYF
CDR3nt: TGTGCCAGCAGCTTGGCCGTGGGGGGAGGACACCGCGGGCACTACGAGCAGTACTTC

abundance: NA
d_gene: TRBD2
j_gene: TRBJ2-1
v_gene: TRBV11-3
CDR3aa: CASSLGLGTSGDNEQFF
CDR3nt: TGTGCCAGCAGCTTAGGGCTGGGGACTAGCGGGGACAATGAGCAGTTCTTC

abundance: NA
d_gene: TRBD2
j_gene: TRBJ2-1
v_gene: TRBV7-2
CDR3aa: CASSLALLAASYNEQFF
CDR3nt: TGTGCCAGCAGCTTAGCGCTCCTAGCGGCCTCCTACAATGAGCAGTTCTTC

abundance: NA
d_gene: TRBD1
j_gene: TRBJ1-3
v_gene: TRBV19
CDR3aa: CASSPDRFSSGNTIYF
CDR3nt: TGTGCCAGTAGTCCGGACAGGTTCAGCTCTGGAAACACCATATATTTT

abundance: NA
d_gene: NA
j_gene: TRBJ1-4
v_gene: TRBV29-1
CDR3aa: CSVDWGREEKLFF
CDR3nt: TGCAGCGTGGATTGGGGGAGGGAAGAAAAACTGTTTTTT

abundance: NA
d_gene: NA
j_gene: TRBJ1-5
v_gene: TRBV5-6
CDR3aa: CASSFRGQQNIYSNQPQHF
CDR3nt: TGTGCCAGCAGCTTTAGGGGCCAACAGAATATCTATAGCAATCAGCCCCAGCATTTT

abundance: NA
d_gene: NA
j_gene: TRBJ1-4
v_gene: TRBV7-9
CDR3aa: CASSIGRGKNEKLFF
CDR3nt: TGTGCCAGCAGCATTGGACGGGGAAAGAATGAAAAACTGTTTTTT

abundance: NA
d_gene: NA
j_gene: TRBJ2-5
v_gene: TRBV5-1
CDR3aa: CASNPGLSQETQYF
CDR3nt: TGCGCCAGCAATCCGGGTCTAAGCCAAGAGACCCAGTACTTC

abundance: NA
d_gene: TRBD2
j_gene: TRBJ2-1
v_gene: TRBV6-5
CDR3aa: CASRGLAGVGEQFF
CDR3nt: TGTGCCAGCCGGGGACTAGCGGGAGTGGGTGAGCAGTTCTTC

abundance: NA
d_gene: NA
j_gene: TRBJ2-3
v_gene: TRBV12-3/TRBV12-4
CDR3aa: CASSHTDTQYF
CDR3nt: TGTGCCAGCAGCCATACAGATACGCAGTATTTT

abundance: NA
d_gene: NA
j_gene: TRBJ2-5
v_gene: TRBV7-3
CDR3aa: CASSQGLGKETQYF
CDR3nt: TGTGCCAGCAGCCAAGGACTGGGAAAAGAGACCCAGTACTTC

abundance: NA
d_gene: TRBD2
j_gene: TRBJ2-7
v_gene: TRBV12-5
CDR3aa: CASGLDGTRPSGTGEQYF
CDR3nt: TGTGCTAGTGGTTTGGACGGAACCCGGCCTAGCGGGACTGGCGAGCAGTACTTC

abundance: NA
d_gene: NA
j_gene: TRBJ1-4
v_gene: TRBV5-5
CDR3aa: CASSGGPDEKLFF
CDR3nt: TGTGCCAGCAGCGGGGGCCCCGATGAAAAACTGTTTTTT

abundance: NA
d_gene: NA
j_gene: TRBJ2-1
v_gene: TRBV13
CDR3aa: CATSTSVRNEQFF
CDR3nt: TGTGCCACCTCGACATCGGTTAGGAATGAGCAGTTCTTC

abundance: NA
d_gene: NA
j_gene: TRBJ2-7
v_gene: TRBV19
CDR3aa: CASSIGTETYEQYF
CDR3nt: TGTGCCAGTAGTATAGGAACAGAAACTTACGAGCAGTACTTC

abundance: NA
d_gene: TRBD2
j_gene: TRBJ2-5
v_gene: TRBV10-3
CDR3aa: CATQSLAGGGFAVETQYF
CDR3nt: TGTGCCACCCAATCCCTAGCGGGAGGGGGGTTCGCCGTCGAGACCCAGTACTTC